Following are 9 T cell receptor beta chains from one sample sequenced in a study of prognosis after radiotherapy for stage I lung cancer. TCR beta CDR3 was amplified from genomic DNA by two-round multiplex PCR. First-round PCR amplification was performed with primers specific to each TRBV and TRBJ gene. TCRdb re-derived calls from the multiplex PCR reads in MiXCR, one entry per CDR3 protein. The table shows some 60,000 distinct CDR3 sequences, with about 26% occurring only once. The sequencing used PBMCs, collected before or after stereotactic body radiation therapy (not recorded which). These receptors were obtained from a donor over 45 with non-small cell lung cancer.

This clonotype was counted a few times. Possible read error: a much larger clone is one base away. The chain has TRBV5-1 and TRBJ2-5; D call uncertain. Germline V gene lookup returns CDR1 SGHRS and CDR2 YFSETQ. CDR3 length: 14 residues. In DNA form, the CDR3 reads TGCGCCAGCAGCCGTGAAAGGAGCCGAGAGACCCGGTACTTC. It is translated as CASSRERSRETRYF.

As to this clonotype: A much larger clone is a single base away; this may be a read error. CDR3 in DNA: TGTGCCAGCAGCCCCGGGACAGGGGTTAACGTGGAGCTGTTTTTT. Translation gives CASSPGTGVNVELFF. The J gene is TRBJ2-2, the V gene TRBV5-6, with 10 bases identical to TRBD1. After removal of 4 bases from V and 10 bases from J, the junction contained 10 bases not matched to a gene. This CDR3 comprises 15 residues. Germline CDR1 and CDR2: SGHDT and YYEEEE.

Ten or more counts support this clonotype. This rearrangement joins TRBV5-1 to TRBJ1-6; no definite D call. Per the germline V gene, CDR1 is SGHRS and CDR2 is YFSETQ. The CDR3 totals 12 residues. The V and J ends lost 2 bases and 7 bases respectively, with 4 bases between them. The CDR3 nucleotides read TGCGCCAGCAGCTTTGACAATTCACCCCTCCACTTT. Translated: CASSFDNSPLHF.

This clonotype was observed a few times. This chain links TRBV5-8 with TRBJ2-5; the match to TRBD1 covers 7 bases. The CDR3 has 16 amino acids. The trim removed 3 bases at V and 4 bases at J, leaving 12 bases unmatched. The germline CDR1 and CDR2 sequences are SGHTS and YDEGEE. This CDR3 reads CASSYVRTGAGETQYF. The DNA for the CDR3 is TGTGCCAGCAGCTACGTCAGAACAGGGGCCGGAGAGACCCAGTACTTC.

The sample holds a few counts of this clonotype. Relative to the germline gene, one junction end is altered; a read error may explain this. V gene TRBV6-5 combines with J gene TRBJ2-5, with D perhaps being TRBD1 or TRBD2 (5 bases each). The CDR3 sequence is 14 residues long. The germline gives CDR1 MNHEY, CDR2 SVGAGI. DNA for the CDR3: TGTGCTAGCAGTTCCGCAGTGAGGGGAGAGACCCAGTACTTC. It codes for CASSSAVRGETQYF.

This clonotype was recorded many times. This chain links TRBV30 with TRBJ1-3; a possible D gene is TRBD1 (5 bases). V dropped 1 base and J dropped 4 bases, with 14 bases sitting between them. In germline, CDR1 is GTSNPN, CDR2 SVGIG (reference sequence). There are 15 residues in the CDR3. CDR3 in amino acids: CAWSADSLGGNTIYF. CDR3 sequence (DNA): TGTGCCTGGAGTGCAGACAGTTTGGGGGGAAACACCATATATTTT.

To note about this clonotype: This may be a read error: a much more frequent sequence differs by one nucleotide. The chain is built from TRBV20-1 and TRBJ1-1; D perhaps matches TRBD1 (5 bases). Trimming removed 6 bases from V and 3 bases from J, with 17 bases in between. Germline values: CDR1 DFQATT, CDR2 SNEGSKA (reference sequence). The CDR3 covers 14 residues. Here the CDR3 DNA reads TGCAGTGCCACCCCAGGGTCTGCGTACACTGAAGCTTTCTTT. The encoded protein is CSATPGSAYTEAFF.

This clonotype has ten or more counts. The rearrangement links TRBV30 to TRBJ1-5; D is undetermined. The CDR3 is 13 residues long. Deletions cut 1 base from V and 4 bases from J, with 8 bases between. Germline V gene data show CDR1 as GTSNPN and CDR2 as SVGIG (reference sequence). CDR3 region: CAWSGGSNQPQHF. CDR3 DNA: TGTGCCTGGAGTGGGGGTTCGAATCAGCCCCAGCATTTT.

At least ten counts were recorded for this clonotype. The chain employs TRBV3-1 and TRBJ2-1, with D hard to call. The V gene's germline CDR1 is LGHDT and CDR2 YNNKEL (reference sequence). The ends were cut back, 0 bases at V and 5 bases at J, with 5 bases in the middle. This CDR3 has 13 amino acids. The CDR3 protein is CASSQDRNNEQFF. The CDR3 DNA reads as TGTGCCAGCAGCCAAGATCGGAACAATGAGCAGTTCTTC.